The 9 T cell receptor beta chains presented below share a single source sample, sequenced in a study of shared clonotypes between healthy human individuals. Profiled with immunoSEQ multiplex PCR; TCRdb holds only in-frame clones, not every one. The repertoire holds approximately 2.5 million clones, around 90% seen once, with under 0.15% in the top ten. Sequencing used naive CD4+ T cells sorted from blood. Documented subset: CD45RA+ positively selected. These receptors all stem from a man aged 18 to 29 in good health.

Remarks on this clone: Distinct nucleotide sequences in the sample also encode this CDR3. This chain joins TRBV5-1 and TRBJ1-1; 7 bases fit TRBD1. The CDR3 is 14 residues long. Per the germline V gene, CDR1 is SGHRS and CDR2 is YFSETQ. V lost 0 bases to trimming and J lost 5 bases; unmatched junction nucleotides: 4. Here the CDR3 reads CASSLGDRVTEAFF. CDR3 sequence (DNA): TGCGCCAGCAGCTTGGGAGACAGGGTTACTGAAGCTTTCTTT.

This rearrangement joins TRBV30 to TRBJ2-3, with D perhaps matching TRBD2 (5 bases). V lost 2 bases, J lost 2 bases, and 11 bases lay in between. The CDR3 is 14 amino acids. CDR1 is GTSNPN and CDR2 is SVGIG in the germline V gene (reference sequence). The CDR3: CAWSSQTITDTQYF. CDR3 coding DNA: TGTGCCTGGAGTTCCCAGACTATCACAGATACGCAGTATTTT.

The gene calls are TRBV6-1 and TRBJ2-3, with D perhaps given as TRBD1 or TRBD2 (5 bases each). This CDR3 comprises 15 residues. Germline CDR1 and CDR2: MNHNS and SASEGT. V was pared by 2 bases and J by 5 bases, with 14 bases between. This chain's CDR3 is CASSERFRDRDTQYF. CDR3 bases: TGTGCCAGCAGTGAAAGGTTTAGGGACCGAGATACGCAGTATTTT.

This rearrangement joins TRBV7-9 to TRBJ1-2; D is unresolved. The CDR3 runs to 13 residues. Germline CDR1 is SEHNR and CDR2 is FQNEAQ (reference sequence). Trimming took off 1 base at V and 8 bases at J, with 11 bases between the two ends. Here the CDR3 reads CASSLDSSRGYTF. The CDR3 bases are TGTGCCAGCAGCTTAGACTCGTCCCGGGGCTACACCTTC.

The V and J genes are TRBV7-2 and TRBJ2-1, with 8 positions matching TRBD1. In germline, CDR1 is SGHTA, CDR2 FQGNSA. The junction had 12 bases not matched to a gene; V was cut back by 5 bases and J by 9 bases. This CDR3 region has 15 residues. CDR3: CASSVTQGVKGEQFF. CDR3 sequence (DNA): TGTGCCAGCAGCGTCACACAGGGGGTGAAAGGTGAGCAGTTCTTC.

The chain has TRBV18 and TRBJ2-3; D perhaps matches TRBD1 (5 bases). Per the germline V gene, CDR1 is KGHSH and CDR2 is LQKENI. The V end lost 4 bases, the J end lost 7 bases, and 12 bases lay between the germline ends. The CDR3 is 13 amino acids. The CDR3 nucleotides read TGTGCCAGCTCACAACAGGACCTTAATACGCAGTATTTT. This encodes CASSQQDLNTQYF.

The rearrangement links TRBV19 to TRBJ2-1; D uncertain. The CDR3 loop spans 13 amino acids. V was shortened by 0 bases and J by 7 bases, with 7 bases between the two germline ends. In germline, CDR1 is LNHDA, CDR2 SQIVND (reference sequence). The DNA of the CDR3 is TGTGCCAGTAGTATAGAAGCTCGGAATGAGCAGTTCTTC. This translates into CASSIEARNEQFF.

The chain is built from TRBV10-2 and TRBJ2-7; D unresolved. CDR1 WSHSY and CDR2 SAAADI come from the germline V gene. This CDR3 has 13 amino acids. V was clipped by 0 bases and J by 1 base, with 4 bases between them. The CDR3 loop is CASSESGSYEQYF. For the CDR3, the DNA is TGCGCCAGCAGTGAGTCGGGATCCTACGAGCAGTACTTC.

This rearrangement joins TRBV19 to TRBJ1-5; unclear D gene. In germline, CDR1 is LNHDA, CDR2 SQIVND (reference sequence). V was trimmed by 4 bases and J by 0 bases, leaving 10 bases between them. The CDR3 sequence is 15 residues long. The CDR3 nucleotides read TGTGCCAGTAGTACGACCTTCTTTAGCAATCAGCCCCAGCATTTT. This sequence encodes CASSTTFFSNQPQHF.